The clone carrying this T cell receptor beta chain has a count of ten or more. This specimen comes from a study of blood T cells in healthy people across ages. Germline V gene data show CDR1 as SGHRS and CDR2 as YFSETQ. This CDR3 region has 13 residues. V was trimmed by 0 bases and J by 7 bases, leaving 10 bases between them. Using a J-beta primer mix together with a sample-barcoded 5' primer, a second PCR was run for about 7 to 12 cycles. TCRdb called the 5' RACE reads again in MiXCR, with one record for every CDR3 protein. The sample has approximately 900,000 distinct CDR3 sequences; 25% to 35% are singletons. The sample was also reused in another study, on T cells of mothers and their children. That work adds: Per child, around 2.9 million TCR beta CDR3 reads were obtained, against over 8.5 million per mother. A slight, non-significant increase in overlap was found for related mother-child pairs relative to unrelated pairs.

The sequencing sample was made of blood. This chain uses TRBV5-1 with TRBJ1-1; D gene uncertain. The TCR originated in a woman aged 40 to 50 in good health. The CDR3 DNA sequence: TGCGCCAGCAGCTTGGCCATGGGCCGTGAAGCTTTCTTT. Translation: CASSLAMGREAFF.